These 20 T cell receptor beta chains came from one sample sequenced in a study of T-cell memory formation after mild COVID-19. Each CDR3 protein is one row after TCRdb ran MiXCR on the 5' RACE reads. This sample has hundreds of thousands of distinct CDR3 sequences, with over 15% found just once. Specimen: PBMCs or a T cell subset sorted from them (not recorded which). These receptors were collected from a man between 18 and 29 years old who had mild COVID-19 (a few samples of this study predate the infection). Cell type and time point are not known.

The J gene is TRBJ2-1, the V gene TRBV5-1; 12 bases line up with TRBD1. The germline gives CDR1 SGHRS, CDR2 YFSETQ. CDR3 length equals 18 residues. J was trimmed by 0 bases and V by 3 bases; bases with no gene match: 7. This chain's CDR3 is CASSSGTGGRNSYNEQFF. The CDR3 DNA reads TGCGCCAGCAGCTCCGGGACAGGGGGCAGAAACTCCTACAATGAGCAGTTCTTC. The full variable domain, rest sourced from reference TRBV5-1 and TRBJ2-1, is KAGVTQTPRYLIKTRGQQVTLSCSPISGHRSVSWYQQTPGQGLQFLFEYFSETQRNKGNFPGRFSGRQFSNSRSEMNVSTLELGDSALYLCASSSGTGGRNSYNEQFFGPGTRLTVL.

This rearrangement joins TRBV4-3 to TRBJ2-5; 8 bases match TRBD2. CDR1 and CDR2 from the germline V gene are LGHNA and YSLEER. The junction had 11 bases not matched to a gene; V was cut back by 3 bases and J by 5 bases. The length of the CDR3 is 16 residues. DNA of the CDR3: TGCGCCAGCAGCCAGGAGTCACCGGGACTAGTGGAGACCCAGTACTTC. Translation: CASSQESPGLVETQYF.

The rearrangement joins TRBV5-1 to TRBJ1-1, with D possibly TRBD1 on 5 matching bases. The CDR3 loop spans 12 amino acids. V was trimmed by 3 bases and J by 7 bases, leaving 10 bases between them. CDR1 is SGHRS and CDR2 is YFSETQ in the germline V gene. CDR3 residues: CASSSRGIEAFF. The DNA of the CDR3 is TGCGCCAGCAGCTCCCGGGGGATTGAAGCTTTCTTT. The full variable domain, in which reference TRBV5-1 and TRBJ1-1 provide the parts outside the CDR3, is KAGVTQTPRYLIKTRGQQVTLSCSPISGHRSVSWYQQTPGQGLQFLFEYFSETQRNKGNFPGRFSGRQFSNSRSEMNVSTLELGDSALYLCASSSRGIEAFFGQGTRLTVV.

The CDR3 protein is CASSSVGSGGNTGELFF. DNA for the CDR3: TGTGCCAGCAGCTCCGTCGGTAGCGGGGGGAACACCGGGGAGCTGTTTTTT. The V gene is TRBV7-9, the J gene TRBJ2-2; TRBD2 matches at 9 bases. V lost 4 bases to trimming and J lost 1 base; unmatched junction nucleotides: 7. Per the germline V gene, CDR1 is SEHNR and CDR2 is FQNEAQ (reference sequence). CDR3 length equals 17 residues. Full variable domain (rest looked up from reference TRBV7-9 and TRBJ2-2): DTGVSQNPRHKITKRGQNVTFRCDPISEHNRLYWYRQTLGQGPEFLTYFQNEAQLEKSRLLSDRFSAERPKGSFSTLEIQRTEQGDSAMYLCASSSVGSGGNTGELFFGEGSRLTVL.

This chain connects TRBV30 to TRBJ2-1; TRBD2 matches 7 bases. The CDR3 sequence is 14 residues long. CDR1 GTSNPN and CDR2 SVGIG come from the germline V gene (reference sequence). J was trimmed by 1 base and V by 6 bases; bases with no gene match: 6. The CDR3 DNA sequence: TGTGCCTGTCCGCAGGGAGGGTCCTACAATGAGCAGTTCTTC. Protein sequence: CACPQGGSYNEQFF.

This clonotype was seen more than once but under ten times. The chain joins TRBV4-1 to TRBJ2-7, with 10 bases aligning to TRBD2. The junction had 6 bases not matched to a gene; V was cut back by 4 bases and J by 3 bases. This CDR3 is built from 15 residues. Germline CDR1 is MGHRA and CDR2 is YSYEKL. The DNA of the CDR3 is TGCGCCAGCAGCCTTAGCGGGGGGCCCTTCTACGAGCAGTACTTC. Protein sequence: CASSLSGGPFYEQYF.

This clonotype was counted between two and nine times. This sequence joins TRBV5-6 and TRBJ1-5; possibly TRBD1 for D (6 bases). V gave up 5 bases and J gave up 3 bases, with 15 bases separating them. The CDR3 totals 15 residues. CDR1 and CDR2 from the germline V gene are SGHDT and YYEEEE. The CDR3 region has the DNA TGTGCCAGCAGTAAGGAGGGGGGGTACAATCAGCCCCAGCATTTT. Protein sequence: CASSKEGGYNQPQHF.

The V and J genes are TRBV18 and TRBJ2-1; D call uncertain. Trimming took off 3 bases at V and 2 bases at J, with 8 bases between the two ends. Germline CDR1 and CDR2: KGHSH and LQKENI. This CDR3 is 14 amino acids long. Here the CDR3 DNA reads TGTGCCAGCTCACCCCAGCTGACCTACAATGAGCAGTTCTTC. This sequence encodes CASSPQLTYNEQFF.

DNA for the CDR3: TGTGCCAGCAGCTATGGAACTAACCGCCAAGAGACCCAGTACTTC. Translation: CASSYGTNRQETQYF. The rearrangement links TRBV7-7 to TRBJ2-5, with D hard to call. V lost 4 bases to trimming and J lost 1 base, with 13 bases between them. The CDR3 runs to 15 residues. CDR1 and CDR2 (germline): SSHAT, FNYEAQ (reference sequence).

This clonotype has just a few counts. The gene calls are TRBV6-2 or TRBV6-3 and TRBJ2-2; no firm D call. V gave up 0 bases and J gave up 0 bases, with 8 bases separating them. Germline-derived CDR1 and CDR2 are MNHEY and SVGEGT. This CDR3 contains 16 residues. CDR3 bases: TGTGCCAGCAGTTACTCGGCCGCCGCGAACACCGGGGAGCTGTTTTTT. It yields the protein CASSYSAAANTGELFF.

The chain couples TRBV4-3 to TRBJ1-2; D is undetermined. The CDR3 is 15 residues long. V lost 2 bases and J 7 bases, leaving 17 bases between the germline ends. The germline gives CDR1 LGHNA, CDR2 YSLEER. For the CDR3, the DNA is TGCGCCAGCAGCCAAACCTGGTTGTGGGCAAGTGGCTACACCTTC. It encodes CASSQTWLWASGYTF.

The rearrangement links TRBV2 to TRBJ1-5, with a tentative D call TRBD1 (5 bases). This CDR3 is 16 amino acids long. Between the trimmed V and J ends, which lost 2 bases and 1 base, there was a span of 12 bases. CDR1 is SNHLY and CDR2 is FYNNEI in the germline V gene. In DNA, the CDR3 is TGTGCCAGCAGTGAAATCCAGGGAGCGAGCAATCAGCCCCAGCATTTT. This encodes CASSEIQGASNQPQHF.

This clonotype appeared a few times. V gene TRBV5-1 combines with J gene TRBJ2-5; D not certain. The CDR3 consists of 15 residues. The ends were cut back, 4 bases at V and 1 base at J, with 14 bases in the middle. Germline loops: CDR1 SGHRS, CDR2 YFSETQ. In DNA form, the CDR3 reads TGCGCCAGCAGCAAGGCAGGAACGTCCCAAGAGACCCAGTACTTC. It yields the protein CASSKAGTSQETQYF.

In this sample, this clonotype turned up a few times. The chain employs TRBV19 and TRBJ2-2; 8 nucleotides align to TRBD1. J lost 3 bases, V lost 5 bases, and 8 bases had no gene match. This CDR3 comprises 16 residues. The germline V gene has CDR1 LNHDA and CDR2 SQIVND (reference sequence). CDR3 amino acids: CASSPRTGWDTGELFF. CDR3 DNA: TGTGCCAGTAGTCCCCGGACAGGGTGGGACACCGGGGAGCTGTTTTTT.

In this sample, this clonotype turned up a few times. The chain uses TRBV6-2 or TRBV6-3 and TRBJ2-2; TRBD1 aligns across 9 bases. After removal of 11 bases from V and 4 bases from J, the junction contained 14 bases not matched to a gene. The CDR3 contains 16 residues. Germline assignment: CDR1 MNHEY and CDR2 SVGEGT. The chain's CDR3 is CAGTYPTGGGTGELFF. CDR3 nucleotides: TGTGCCGGAACTTACCCCACAGGGGGCGGCACCGGGGAGCTGTTTTTT.

The chain recombines TRBV20-1 with TRBJ2-7, with 10 bases identical to TRBD2. Germline values: CDR1 DFQATT, CDR2 SNEGSKA (reference sequence). The ends lost 5 bases at V and 5 bases at J; junction bases unmatched: 6. The CDR3 has 13 residues. The DNA of the CDR3 is TGCAGTGCTCGGACTAGCGGAGGAAACGAGCAGTACTTC. Encoded protein: CSARTSGGNEQYF.

The rearrangement joins TRBV5-1 to TRBJ1-2, with a tentative D call TRBD1 (5 bases). The CDR3 contains 12 residues. Germline V gene data show CDR1 as SGHRS and CDR2 as YFSETQ. V dropped 4 bases and J dropped 8 bases, with 12 bases sitting between them. CDR3 nucleotides: TGCGCCAGCAGCCAACAGGCGGACGGCTACACCTTC. This codes for CASSQQADGYTF.

Only a few counts were recorded for this clonotype. The rearrangement uses TRBV18 and TRBJ2-7, with D maybe TRBD2 (6 bases). The V gene lost 1 base and the J gene lost 2 bases, with 12 bases spanning the gap. The CDR3 has 15 amino acids. Germline CDR1 reads KGHSH; CDR2 reads LQKENI. The CDR3 region has the DNA TGTGCCAGCTCACCACAACGGGGGAGCGCCTACGAGCAGTACTTC. Amino acids: CASSPQRGSAYEQYF.

The genes are TRBV9 and TRBJ2-2, with D possibly being TRBD1 or TRBD2 (5 bases each). Looked up from germline, CDR1 is SGDLS and CDR2 is YYNGEE. The CDR3 has 14 residues. The ends were cut back, 0 bases at V and 10 bases at J, with 13 bases in the middle. The CDR3 reads CASSVEYRGPELFF. CDR3 in DNA: TGTGCCAGCAGCGTAGAATACCGGGGACCGGAGCTGTTTTTT.

This clonotype came up many times. This rearrangement joins TRBV7-3 to TRBJ2-3, with 11 bases lining up with TRBD2. Losses at the gene ends were 6 bases for V and 7 bases for J; bases not matched to a gene: 6. Germline lookup yields CDR1 SGHTA and CDR2 FQGTGA. The CDR3 length is 14 residues. The CDR3: CASSPGTSGYTQYF. The CDR3 DNA sequence: TGTGCCAGCAGTCCCGGGACTAGCGGATATACGCAGTATTTT.